The present entry profiles one T cell receptor (beta chain) with its context. In the study's own analysis: Amplification from reference gene primers served as the basis for estimated nucleated cell counts. TCRdb keeps only in-frame clones here, not all; method: immunoSEQ multiplex PCR. V and J calls plus clone size are reproduced from that table; the DNA served to infer D and trimming. The sample has 270,000 or so clones, approximately 89% seen once; the top ten hold approximately 2.4%. Germline lookup yields CDR1 LGHDT and CDR2 YNNKEL (reference sequence). Trimming left V 3 bases short and J 3 bases short, with 6 bases between. The CDR3 covers 12 residues. This specimen belongs to a study of blood T cell repertoires in COVID-19. Whole-study context: Some COVID-19 samples were acute and others convalescent; all came from the United States, Italy and Spain. T cells, B-cell-depleted T cells, or PBMCs supplied cDNA or gDNA.

The age range of participants was about 18 to 100 years, with residence in about two dozen US areas. The rearrangement links TRBV3-1 (or the pseudogene TRBV3-2) to TRBJ2-7; possibly TRBD2 for D (6 bases). Material for sequencing was PBMCs or T cells enriched from blood (not recorded which). The clonotype comes from a woman aged 18-30 years who had recovered from COVID-19. The CDR3 spells CASSQTSYEQYF. The DNA for the CDR3 is TGTGCCAGCAGCCAGACTAGCTACGAGCAGTACTTC.